The T cell receptor (beta chain) under discussion was sequenced for a study of T cells in Graves' hyperthyroidism and ophthalmopathy (dated by TCRdb to between 2019 and 2020). Notes on the research overall: Peripheral blood was collected at initial diagnosis, before any treatment. Whether ophthalmopathy could be predicted prospectively was tested in an independent validation cohort made up of approximately 19 hyperthyroidism patients plus 17 patients who later progressed to ophthalmopathy. For training and testing, the roughly 93 patients in the discovery cohort were randomly divided in a 7:3 ratio. TCR Vbeta CDR3 sequencing of fewer than 150 peripheral blood samples (about 45 ophthalmopathy, 75 hyperthyroidism and roughly 17 progressor patients) is reported in the paper. Following sampling, methimazole starting at 30 mg daily was given to hyperthyroidism patients, and high-dose intravenous methylprednisolone was given to ophthalmopathy patients. TCR V-J signatures able to tell the groups apart were searched for in a discovery cohort of 90 to 100 patients, of whom roughly 42 had Graves' ophthalmopathy and roughly 57 had stable Graves' hyperthyroidism. The study also compared thyroid tissue and blood T-cell repertoires from roughly 6 Graves' hyperthyroidism patients. Here is what the overall study found, with its caveats: A 13 V-J signature model separated ophthalmopathy from stable hyperthyroidism, with nearly 90% sensitivity and roughly 81% specificity in cross-validation and 80%/75% in testing. No statistical method was used to set the sample size in advance, and investigators knew the group allocation. Blood samples also contained most of the expanded thyroid clonotypes (frequency above 0.001), which suggests that blood repertoires may reflect thyroid immune responses. In validation, the model predicted progression to ophthalmopathy with approximately 71% sensitivity and approximately 78% specificity, a median of about six months before onset.

This clonotype was counted at least ten times. The antigen it recognizes is unknown. No base quality information exists; no much larger clone differs at one position. V drops 2 bases and J drops 0 bases, leaving 13 bases in between. The CDR3 contains 16 residues, cysteine and phenylalanine counted. Here the CDR3 DNA is all that survives: 48 bases in frame from base 1. Reading the germline V gene gives CDR1 MNHEY and CDR2 SVGAGI. The TCR beta CDR3 regions were amplified from the RNA transcripts. The TCR CDR3 was subjected to a first round of RT-PCR using the HTBI primer set and the Qiagen OneStep RT-PCR kit. A second multiplex PCR round built the libraries, followed by size selection and purification. Sequencing of the libraries was done on an Illumina HiSeq2000 using paired-end 100 bp reads. Under the source paper's analysis protocol: Raw data were processed with SOAPnuke, discarding reads with adapters, uncalled bases, mean Phred below 15, or no exact constant-primer or identifier match. COPE v1.2.5 was used to merge high-quality paired reads, and clonotypes were defined as unique nucleotide sequences. MiTCR v1.1 was used to align the clonotypes against IMGT TRBV, TRBD and TRBJ reference segments. The analysis included only V-J combinations with a frequency above 0.0001, which together covered more than 98% of the repertoires. A TCS score was defined as the ratio between F50 (clonal expansion) and ExV (chaos), using BLOSUM62-based TCRdist between CDR3 peptides within each V-J. Welch's t-statistics and random forest reduced fewer than 600 V-J features to around 14, which were used in a naive Bayes classifier (R e1071). In TCRdb, the public reads were trimmed at Q25 with fastp and aligned with MiXCR, with productive beta chains retained. For every CDR3 protein sequence, its rows merge into one entry that carries the most common genes and DNA. The V and J calls and clone size are TCRdb's, not the authors'. In all, the sample holds approximately 720,000 distinct CDR3 sequences, and 18% of those were seen once. The ten largest clones add up to 16% of the sample.

Hyperthyroidism patients were newly diagnosed, had a disease duration of under 2 months, and were aged 18 to 65 years. The study excluded patients with uncontrolled infections, other autoimmune diseases, pregnancy or lactation. Diagnoses were based on clinical symptoms, serum thyroxine and TRAb, thyroid ultrasound and orbital computed tomography. Blood from progressor patients was collected at the time of first diagnosis with hyperthyroidism, before any ophthalmopathy symptoms had appeared. PBMCs were separated from 7.5 to 10 ml of fresh peripheral blood using Ficoll-Paque density gradient centrifugation. Progressor patients were first diagnosed with Graves' hyperthyroidism and then developed ophthalmopathy during follow-up. Total RNA was extracted with Trizol reagent, and quality was checked on an Agilent 2100 Bioanalyzer.

Material for sequencing was blood. This receptor was taken from a woman aged 50 to 60 with Graves' hyperthyroidism that later progressed to Graves' ophthalmopathy. The sequence joins TRBV6-5 to TRBJ1-1, with the D gene not clear enough to name. The CDR3 has the sequence CASSYARLSLNTEAFF. The nucleotide sequence is TGTGCCAGCAGTTACGCCAGACTCAGTTTGAACACTGAAGCTTTCTTT.